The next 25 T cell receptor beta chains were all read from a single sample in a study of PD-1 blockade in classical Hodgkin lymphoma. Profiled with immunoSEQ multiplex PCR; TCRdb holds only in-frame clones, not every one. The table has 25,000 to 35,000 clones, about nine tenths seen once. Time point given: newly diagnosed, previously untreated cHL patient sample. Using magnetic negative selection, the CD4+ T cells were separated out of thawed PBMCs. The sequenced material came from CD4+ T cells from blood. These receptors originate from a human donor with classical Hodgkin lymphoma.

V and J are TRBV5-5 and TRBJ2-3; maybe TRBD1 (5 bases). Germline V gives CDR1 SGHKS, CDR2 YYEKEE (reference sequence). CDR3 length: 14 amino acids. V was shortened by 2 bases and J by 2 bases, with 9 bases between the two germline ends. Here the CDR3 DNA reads TGTGCCAGCAGCTTCGGACAACTCACAGATACGCAGTATTTT. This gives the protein CASSFGQLTDTQYF.

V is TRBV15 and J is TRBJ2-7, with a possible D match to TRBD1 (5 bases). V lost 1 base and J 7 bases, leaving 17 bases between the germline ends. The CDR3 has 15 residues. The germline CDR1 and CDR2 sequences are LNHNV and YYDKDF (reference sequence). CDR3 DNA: TGTGCCACCAGCAGAGGGCCGCGACAGCGAGGTGAGCAGTACTTC. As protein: CATSRGPRQRGEQYF.

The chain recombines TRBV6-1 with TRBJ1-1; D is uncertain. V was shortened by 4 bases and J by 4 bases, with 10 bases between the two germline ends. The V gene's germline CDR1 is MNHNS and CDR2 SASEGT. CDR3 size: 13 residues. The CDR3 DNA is TGTGCCAGCAGTGGGAGGATAGGCACTGAAGCTTTCTTT. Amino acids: CASSGRIGTEAFF.

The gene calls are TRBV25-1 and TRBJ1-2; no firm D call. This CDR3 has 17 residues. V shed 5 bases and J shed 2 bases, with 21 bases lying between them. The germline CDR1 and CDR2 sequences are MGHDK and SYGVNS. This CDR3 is CASSPLGVPAANYGYTF. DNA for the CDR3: TGTGCCAGCAGTCCCCTCGGGGTTCCGGCAGCAAACTATGGCTACACCTTC.

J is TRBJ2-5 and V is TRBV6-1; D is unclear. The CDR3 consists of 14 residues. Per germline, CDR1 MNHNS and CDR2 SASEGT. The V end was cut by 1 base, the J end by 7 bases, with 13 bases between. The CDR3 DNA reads TGTGCCAGCAGTGAAGAATGGCAAGAGAGGACCCAGTACTTC. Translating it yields CASSEEWQERTQYF.

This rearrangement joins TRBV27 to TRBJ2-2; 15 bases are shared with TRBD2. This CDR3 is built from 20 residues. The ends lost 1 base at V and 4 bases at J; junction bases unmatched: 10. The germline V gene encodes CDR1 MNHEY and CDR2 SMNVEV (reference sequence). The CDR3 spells CASSLYRTSGRALGTGELFF. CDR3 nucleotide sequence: TGTGCCAGCAGTTTATATAGGACTAGCGGGAGGGCCCTCGGCACCGGGGAGCTGTTTTTT.

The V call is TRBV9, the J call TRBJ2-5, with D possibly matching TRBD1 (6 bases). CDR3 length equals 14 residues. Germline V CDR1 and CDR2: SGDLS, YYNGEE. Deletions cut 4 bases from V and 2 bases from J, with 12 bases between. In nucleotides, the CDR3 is TGTGCCAGCAGCCCAGGACAGCCTCAAGAGACCCAGTACTTC. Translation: CASSPGQPQETQYF.

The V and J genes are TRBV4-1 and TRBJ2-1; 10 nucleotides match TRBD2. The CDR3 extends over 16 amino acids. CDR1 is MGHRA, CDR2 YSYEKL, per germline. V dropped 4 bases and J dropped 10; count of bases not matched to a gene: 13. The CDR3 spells CASSPLGLAGAVEQFF. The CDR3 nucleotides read TGCGCCAGCAGCCCGTTGGGGCTAGCGGGGGCCGTGGAGCAGTTCTTC.

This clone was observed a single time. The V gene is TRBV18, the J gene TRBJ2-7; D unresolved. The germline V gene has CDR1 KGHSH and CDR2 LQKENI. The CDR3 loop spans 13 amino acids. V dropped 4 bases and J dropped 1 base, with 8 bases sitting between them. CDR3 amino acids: CASSLGASYEQYF. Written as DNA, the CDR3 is TGTGCCAGCTCACTCGGCGCTTCCTACGAGCAGTACTTC.

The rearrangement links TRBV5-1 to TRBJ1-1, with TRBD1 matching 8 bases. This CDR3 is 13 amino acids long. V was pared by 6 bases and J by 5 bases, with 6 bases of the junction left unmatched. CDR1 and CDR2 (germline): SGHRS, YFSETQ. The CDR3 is CASNPNRGTEAFF. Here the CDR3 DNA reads TGCGCCAGCAACCCCAACAGGGGGACTGAAGCTTTCTTT.

Here the CDR3 reads CASSVEADLRSYNEQFF. The CDR3 DNA reads TGTGCCAGCAGCGTAGAGGCAGACCTGCGCTCCTACAATGAGCAGTTCTTC. This chain joins TRBV9 and TRBJ2-1; D is uncertain. The CDR3 is 17 residues long. The germline CDR1 and CDR2 sequences are SGDLS and YYNGEE. With 0 bases removed from V and 0 bases from J, the gap between germline ends came to 13 bases.

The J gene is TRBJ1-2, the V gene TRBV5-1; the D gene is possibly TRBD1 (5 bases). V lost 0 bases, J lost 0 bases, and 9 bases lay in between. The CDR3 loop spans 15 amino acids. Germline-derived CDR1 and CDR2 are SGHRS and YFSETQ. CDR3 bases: TGCGCCAGCAGCTTGGGGGACCGTACTAACTATGGCTACACCTTC. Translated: CASSLGDRTNYGYTF.

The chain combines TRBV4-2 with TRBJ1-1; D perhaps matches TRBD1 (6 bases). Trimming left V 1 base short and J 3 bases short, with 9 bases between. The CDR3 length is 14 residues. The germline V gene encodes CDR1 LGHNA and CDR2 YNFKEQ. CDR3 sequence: CASSQGGADTEAFF. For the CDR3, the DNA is TGTGCCAGCAGCCAAGGGGGGGCGGACACTGAAGCTTTCTTT.

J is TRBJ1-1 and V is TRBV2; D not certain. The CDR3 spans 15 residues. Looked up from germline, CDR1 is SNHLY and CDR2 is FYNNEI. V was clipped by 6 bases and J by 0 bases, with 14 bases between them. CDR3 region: CASSPQALLNTEAFF. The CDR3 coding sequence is TGTGCCAGCAGCCCCCAAGCACTTCTGAACACTGAAGCTTTCTTT.

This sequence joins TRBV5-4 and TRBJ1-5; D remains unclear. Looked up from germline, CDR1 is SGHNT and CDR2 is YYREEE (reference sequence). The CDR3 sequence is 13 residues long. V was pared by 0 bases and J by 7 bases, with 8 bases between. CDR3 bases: TGTGCCAGCAGCTTGGACACGGGGCAGCCCCAGCATTTT. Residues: CASSLDTGQPQHF.

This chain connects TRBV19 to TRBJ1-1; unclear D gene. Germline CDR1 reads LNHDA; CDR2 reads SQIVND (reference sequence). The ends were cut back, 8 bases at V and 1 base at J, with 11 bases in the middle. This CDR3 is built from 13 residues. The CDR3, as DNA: TGTGCCAGTGGTACTTTTTCGAACACTGAAGCTTTCTTT. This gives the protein CASGTFSNTEAFF.

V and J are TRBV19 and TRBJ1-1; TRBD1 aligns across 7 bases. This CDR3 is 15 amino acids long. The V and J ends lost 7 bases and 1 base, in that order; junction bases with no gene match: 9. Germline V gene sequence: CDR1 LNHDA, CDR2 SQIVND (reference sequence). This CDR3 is CASKGQSWANTEAFF. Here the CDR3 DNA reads TGTGCCAGTAAGGGACAGTCATGGGCGAACACTGAAGCTTTCTTT.

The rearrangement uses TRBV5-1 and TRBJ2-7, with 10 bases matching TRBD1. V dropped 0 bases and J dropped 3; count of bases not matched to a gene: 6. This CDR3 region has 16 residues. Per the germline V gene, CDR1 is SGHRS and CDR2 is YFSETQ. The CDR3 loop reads CASSLAWRDRGYEQYV. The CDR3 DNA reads TGCGCCAGCAGCTTGGCGTGGAGGGACAGGGGCTACGAGCAGTACGTC.

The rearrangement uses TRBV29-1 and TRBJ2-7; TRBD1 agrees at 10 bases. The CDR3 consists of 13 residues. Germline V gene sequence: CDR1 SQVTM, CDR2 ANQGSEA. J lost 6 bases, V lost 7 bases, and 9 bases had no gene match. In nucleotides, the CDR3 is TGCAGCGGAACCGGGACAGGGGACTCCGAGCAGTACTTC. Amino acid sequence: CSGTGTGDSEQYF.

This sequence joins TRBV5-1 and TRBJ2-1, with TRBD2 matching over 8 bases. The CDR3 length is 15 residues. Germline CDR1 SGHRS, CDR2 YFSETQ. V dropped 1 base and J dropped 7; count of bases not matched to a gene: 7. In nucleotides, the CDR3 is TGCGCCAGCAGCTTGCAACTAGCGGAGGGGAATGAGCAGTTCTTC. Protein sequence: CASSLQLAEGNEQFF.

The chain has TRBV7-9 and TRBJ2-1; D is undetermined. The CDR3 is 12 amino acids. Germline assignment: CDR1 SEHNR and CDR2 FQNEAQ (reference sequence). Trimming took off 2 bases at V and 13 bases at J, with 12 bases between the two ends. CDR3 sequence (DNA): TGTGCCAGCAGCTTAAAAGAACGGAATCAGTTCTTC. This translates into CASSLKERNQFF.

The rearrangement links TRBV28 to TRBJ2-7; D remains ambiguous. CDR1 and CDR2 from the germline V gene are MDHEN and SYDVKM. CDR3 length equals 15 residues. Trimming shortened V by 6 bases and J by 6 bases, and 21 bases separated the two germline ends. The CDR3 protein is CASSRRGRPIGEQYF. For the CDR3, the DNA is TGTGCCAGCAGCCGCCGCGGTCGGCCTATCGGCGAGCAGTACTTC. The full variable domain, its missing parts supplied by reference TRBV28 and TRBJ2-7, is DVKVTQSSRYLVKRTGEKVFLECVQDMDHENMFWYRQDPGLGLRLIYFSYDVKMKEKGDIPEGYSVSREKKERFSLILESASTNQTSMYLCASSRRGRPIGEQYFGPGTRLTVT.

The CDR3 nucleotides read TGTGCCACCAGCAGAGACAGGGGGAACTATGGCTACACCTTC. Translation: CATSRDRGNYGYTF. This chain links TRBV15 with TRBJ1-2; 7 nucleotides align to TRBD1. The V gene's germline CDR1 is LNHNV and CDR2 YYDKDF (reference sequence). The CDR3 consists of 14 residues. J gave up 2 bases and V 0 bases, and 0 bases lay outside the gene matches.

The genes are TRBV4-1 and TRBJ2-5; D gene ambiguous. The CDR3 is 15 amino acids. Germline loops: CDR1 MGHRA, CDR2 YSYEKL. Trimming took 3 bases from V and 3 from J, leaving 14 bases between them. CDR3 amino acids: CASSHIGSHEETQYF. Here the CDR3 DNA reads TGCGCCAGCAGCCATATCGGTTCGCATGAAGAGACCCAGTACTTC.

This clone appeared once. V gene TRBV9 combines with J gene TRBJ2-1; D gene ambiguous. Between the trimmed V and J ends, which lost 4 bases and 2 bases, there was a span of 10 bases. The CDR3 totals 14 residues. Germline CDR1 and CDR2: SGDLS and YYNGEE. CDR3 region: CASSPAAPYNEQFF. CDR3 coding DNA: TGTGCCAGCAGCCCTGCGGCCCCCTACAATGAGCAGTTCTTC.